This T cell receptor beta chain was recorded in a study of technical replicates of blood from several donors. TCRdb keeps only in-frame clones here, not all; method: immunoSEQ multiplex PCR. The profile covers 65,000 to 85,000 clones, with 85% to 95% appearing a single time and around 0.37% taken by the ten largest. The CDR3 spans 13 residues. The germline CDR1 and CDR2 sequences are LNHDA and SQIVND (reference sequence). The J segment lost 4 bases and the V segment lost 7 bases, leaving 4 bases of the junction unmatched. This TCR was sampled from a human donor in good health. Material for sequencing was T cells isolated from PBMCs. J is TRBJ2-1 and V is TRBV19; 7 positions agree with TRBD1. The CDR3 bases are TGTGCCAGTATACAGGGGAATTACAATGAGCAGTTCTTC. This codes for CASIQGNYNEQFF.